This entry features one T cell receptor beta chain sequence. What it binds is unknown. The length of the CDR3 is 15 residues. V gave up 1 base and J gave up 4 bases; unmatched junction bases: 7. Germline V gene sequence: CDR1 SQVTM, CDR2 ANQGSEA. These data come from a study of T cell responses to AZD1222 COVID-19 vaccine. Broader study findings: The donor cohort was predominantly white British with a female majority, and clonal diversity may have been underestimated. Two doses of AZD1222 preceded a rise in Spike-specific TCR breadth and depth. Baseline antibody screening turned up just six or seven seropositive AZD1222 recipients. Distributed over spike, vaccine-associated CD4 TCRs predominated at 160-218 and 743-854.

Measured with immunoSEQ multiplex PCR; TCRdb has only the in-frame clones, and not every one. The table shows roughly 51,000 clones, with approximately 88% occurring only once. The sample consisted of peripheral blood, taken 28 days after the second AZD1222 dose. The chain combines TRBV29-1 with TRBJ2-7; the match to TRBD2 covers 10 bases. This sequence originates from an adult who received the AZD1222 COVID-19 vaccine. In DNA form, the CDR3 reads TGCAGCGTTGAAGGAAGCGGGGGGGACCCATACGAGCAGTACTTC. Protein product: CSVEGSGGDPYEQYF.